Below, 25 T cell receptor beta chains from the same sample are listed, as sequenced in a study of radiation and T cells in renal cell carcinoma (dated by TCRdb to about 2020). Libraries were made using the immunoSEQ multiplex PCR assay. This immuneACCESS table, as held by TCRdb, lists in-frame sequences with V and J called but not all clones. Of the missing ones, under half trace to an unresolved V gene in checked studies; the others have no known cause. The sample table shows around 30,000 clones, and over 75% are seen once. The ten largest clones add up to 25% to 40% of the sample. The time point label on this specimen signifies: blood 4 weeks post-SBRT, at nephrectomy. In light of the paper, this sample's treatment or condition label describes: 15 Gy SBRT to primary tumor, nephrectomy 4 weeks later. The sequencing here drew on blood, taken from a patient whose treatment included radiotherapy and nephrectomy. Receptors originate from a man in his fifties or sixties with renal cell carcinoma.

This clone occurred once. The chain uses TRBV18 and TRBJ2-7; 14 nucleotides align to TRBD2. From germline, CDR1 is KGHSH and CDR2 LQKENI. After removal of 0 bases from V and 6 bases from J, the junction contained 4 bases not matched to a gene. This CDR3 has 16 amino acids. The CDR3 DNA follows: TGTGCCAGCTCACCACCGGGACTAGCGGGAGTTGGCGAGCAGTACTTC. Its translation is CASSPPGLAGVGEQYF. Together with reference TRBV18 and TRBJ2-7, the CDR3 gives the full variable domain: NAGVMQNPRHLVRRRGQEARLRCSPMKGHSHVYWYRQLPEEGLKFMVYLQKENIIDESGMPKERFSAEFPKEGPSILRIQQVVRGDSAAYFCASSPPGLAGVGEQYFGPGTRLTVT.

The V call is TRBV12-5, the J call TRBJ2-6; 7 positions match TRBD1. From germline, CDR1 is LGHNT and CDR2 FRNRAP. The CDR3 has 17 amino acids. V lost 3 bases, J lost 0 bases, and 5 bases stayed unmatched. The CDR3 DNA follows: TGTGCTAGTGGTTTAGGGGACAGTCCCTCTGGGGCCAACGTCCTGACTTTC. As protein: CASGLGDSPSGANVLTF.

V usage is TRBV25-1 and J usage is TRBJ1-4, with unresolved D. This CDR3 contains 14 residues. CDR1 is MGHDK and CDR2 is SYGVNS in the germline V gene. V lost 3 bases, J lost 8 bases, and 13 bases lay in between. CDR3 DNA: TGTGCCAGCAGTGATTATGGGGAGGGCGAAAAACTGTTTTTT. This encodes CASSDYGEGEKLFF. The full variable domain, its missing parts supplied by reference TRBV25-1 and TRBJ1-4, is EADIYQTPRYLVIGTGKKITLECSQTMGHDKMYWYQQDPGMELHLIHYSYGVNSTEKGDLSSESTVSRIRTEHFPLTLESARPSHTSQYLCASSDYGEGEKLFFGSGTQLSVL.

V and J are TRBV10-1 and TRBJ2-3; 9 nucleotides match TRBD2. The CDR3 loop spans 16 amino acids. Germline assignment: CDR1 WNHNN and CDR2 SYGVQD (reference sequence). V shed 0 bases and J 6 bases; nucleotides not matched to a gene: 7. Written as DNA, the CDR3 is TGCGCCAGCAGTGAGTCAGCGGGAGGTAGGGTGGATACGCAGTATTTT. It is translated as CASSESAGGRVDTQYF.

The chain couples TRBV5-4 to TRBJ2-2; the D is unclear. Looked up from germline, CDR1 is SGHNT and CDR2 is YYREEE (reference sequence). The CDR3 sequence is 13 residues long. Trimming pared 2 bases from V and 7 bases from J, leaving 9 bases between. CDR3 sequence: CASSFVGIGELFF. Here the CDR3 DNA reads TGTGCCAGCAGCTTCGTGGGAATCGGGGAGCTGTTTTTT.

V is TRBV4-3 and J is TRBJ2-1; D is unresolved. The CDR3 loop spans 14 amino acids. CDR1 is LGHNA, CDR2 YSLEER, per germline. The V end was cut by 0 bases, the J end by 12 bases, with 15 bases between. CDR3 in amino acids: CASSQDASDMGQFF. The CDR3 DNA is TGCGCCAGCAGCCAAGACGCCAGCGACATGGGGCAGTTCTTC.

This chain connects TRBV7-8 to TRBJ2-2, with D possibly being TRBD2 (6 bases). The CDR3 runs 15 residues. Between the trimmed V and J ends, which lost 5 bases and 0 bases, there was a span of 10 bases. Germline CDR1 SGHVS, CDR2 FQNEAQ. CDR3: CASSLRLANTGELFF. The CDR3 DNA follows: TGTGCCAGCAGCCTCCGACTAGCGAACACCGGGGAGCTGTTTTTT.

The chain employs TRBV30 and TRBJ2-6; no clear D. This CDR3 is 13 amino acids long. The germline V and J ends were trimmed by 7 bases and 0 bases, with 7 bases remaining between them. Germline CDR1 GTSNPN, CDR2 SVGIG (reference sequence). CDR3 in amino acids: CALGSSGANVLTF. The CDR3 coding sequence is TGTGCCTTGGGAAGCTCTGGGGCCAACGTCCTGACTTTC.

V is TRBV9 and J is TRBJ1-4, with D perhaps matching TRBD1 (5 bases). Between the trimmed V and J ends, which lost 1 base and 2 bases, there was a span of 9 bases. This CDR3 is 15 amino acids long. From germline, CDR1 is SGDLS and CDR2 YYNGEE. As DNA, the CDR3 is TGTGCCAGCAGCGTAAGTCAGGGCACTAATGAAAAACTGTTTTTT. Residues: CASSVSQGTNEKLFF.

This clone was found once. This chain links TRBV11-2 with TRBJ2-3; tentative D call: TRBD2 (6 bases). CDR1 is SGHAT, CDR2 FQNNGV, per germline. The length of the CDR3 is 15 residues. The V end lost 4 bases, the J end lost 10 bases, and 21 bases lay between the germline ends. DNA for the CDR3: TGTGCCAGCAGCTCCTGGGACTCGGATCTGGGAGCGCAGTATTTT. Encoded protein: CASSSWDSDLGAQYF. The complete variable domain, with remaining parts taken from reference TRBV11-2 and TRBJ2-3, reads EAGVAQSPRYKIIEKRQSVAFWCNPISGHATLYWYQQILGQGPKLLIQFQNNGVVDDSQLPKDRFSAERLKGVDSTLKIQPAKLEDSAVYLCASSSWDSDLGAQYFGPGTRLTVL.

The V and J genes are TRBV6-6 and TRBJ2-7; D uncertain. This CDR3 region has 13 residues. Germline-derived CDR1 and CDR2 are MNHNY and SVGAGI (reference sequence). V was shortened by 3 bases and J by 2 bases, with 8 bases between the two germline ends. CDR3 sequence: CASSYNPAYEQYF. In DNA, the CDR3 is TGTGCCAGCAGTTATAACCCCGCCTACGAGCAGTACTTC.

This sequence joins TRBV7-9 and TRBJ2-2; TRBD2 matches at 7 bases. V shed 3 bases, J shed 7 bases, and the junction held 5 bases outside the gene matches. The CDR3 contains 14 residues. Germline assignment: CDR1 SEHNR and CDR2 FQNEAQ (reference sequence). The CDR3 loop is CASSFWGTNGELFF. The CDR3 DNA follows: TGTGCCAGCAGCTTTTGGGGGACTAACGGGGAGCTGTTTTTT. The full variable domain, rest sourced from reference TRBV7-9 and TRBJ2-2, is DTGVSQNPRHKITKRGQNVTFRCDPISEHNRLYWYRQTLGQGPEFLTYFQNEAQLEKSRLLSDRFSAERPKGSFSTLEIQRTEQGDSAMYLCASSFWGTNGELFFGEGSRLTVL.

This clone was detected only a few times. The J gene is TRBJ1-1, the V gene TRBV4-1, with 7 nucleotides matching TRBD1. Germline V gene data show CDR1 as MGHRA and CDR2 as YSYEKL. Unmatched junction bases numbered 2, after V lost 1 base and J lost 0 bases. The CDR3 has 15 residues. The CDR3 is CASSQGGQLNTEAFF. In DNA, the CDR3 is TGCGCCAGCAGCCAAGGGGGACAGCTGAACACTGAAGCTTTCTTT.

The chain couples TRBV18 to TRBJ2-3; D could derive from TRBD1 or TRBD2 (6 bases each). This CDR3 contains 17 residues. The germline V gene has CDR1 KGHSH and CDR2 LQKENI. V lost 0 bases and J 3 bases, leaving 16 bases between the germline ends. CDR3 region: CASSPPNRGRTTDTQYF. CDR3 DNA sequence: TGTGCCAGCTCACCACCGAATAGGGGGAGGACAACAGATACGCAGTATTTT. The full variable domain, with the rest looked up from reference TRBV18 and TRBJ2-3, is NAGVMQNPRHLVRRRGQEARLRCSPMKGHSHVYWYRQLPEEGLKFMVYLQKENIIDESGMPKERFSAEFPKEGPSILRIQQVVRGDSAAYFCASSPPNRGRTTDTQYFGPGTRLTVL.

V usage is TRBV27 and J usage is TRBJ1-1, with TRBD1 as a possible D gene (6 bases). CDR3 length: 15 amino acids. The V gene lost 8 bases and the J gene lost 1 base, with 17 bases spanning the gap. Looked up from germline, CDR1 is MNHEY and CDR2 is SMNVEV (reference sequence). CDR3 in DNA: TGTGCCAGCTTCTCGGGGGGCAGAAAGAACACTGAAGCTTTCTTT. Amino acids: CASFSGGRKNTEAFF.

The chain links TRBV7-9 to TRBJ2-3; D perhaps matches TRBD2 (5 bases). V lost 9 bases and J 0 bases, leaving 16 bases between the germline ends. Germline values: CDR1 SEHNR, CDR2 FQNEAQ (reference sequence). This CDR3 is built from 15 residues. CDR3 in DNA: TGTGCCAGTCATGAAGAGGGTCCTAGCACAGATACGCAGTATTTT. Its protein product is CASHEEGPSTDTQYF.

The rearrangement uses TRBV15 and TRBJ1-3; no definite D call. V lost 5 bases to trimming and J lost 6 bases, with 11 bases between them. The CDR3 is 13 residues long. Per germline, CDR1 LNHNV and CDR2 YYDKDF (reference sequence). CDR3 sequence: CATSHPPENTIYF. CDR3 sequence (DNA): TGTGCCACCAGCCACCCCCCGGAAAACACCATATATTTT.

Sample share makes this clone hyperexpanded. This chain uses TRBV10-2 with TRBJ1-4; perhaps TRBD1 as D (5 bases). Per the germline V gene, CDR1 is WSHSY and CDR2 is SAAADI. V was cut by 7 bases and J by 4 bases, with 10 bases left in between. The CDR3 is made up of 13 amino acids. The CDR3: CASTGHLNEKLFF. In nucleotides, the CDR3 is TGCGCCAGCACCGGACATCTTAATGAAAAACTGTTTTTT.

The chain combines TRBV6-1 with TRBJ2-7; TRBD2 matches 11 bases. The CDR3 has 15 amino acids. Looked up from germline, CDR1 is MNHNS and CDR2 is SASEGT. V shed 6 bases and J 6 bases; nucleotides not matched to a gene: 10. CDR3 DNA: TGTGCCAGCAGCCCACTAGCGGGAGTCGGTCTCGAGCAGTACTTC. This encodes CASSPLAGVGLEQYF.

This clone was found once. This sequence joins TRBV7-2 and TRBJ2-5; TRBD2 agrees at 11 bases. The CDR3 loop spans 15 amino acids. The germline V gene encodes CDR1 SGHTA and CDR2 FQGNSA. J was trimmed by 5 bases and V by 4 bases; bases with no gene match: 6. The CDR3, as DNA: TGTGCCAGCAGCTGGACCCCTAGCGGGAGGGAGACCCAGTACTTC. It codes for CASSWTPSGRETQYF. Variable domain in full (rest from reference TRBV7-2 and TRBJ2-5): GAGVSQSPSNKVTEKGKDVELRCDPISGHTALYWYRQSLGQGLEFLIYFQGNSAPDKSGLPSDRFSAERTGGSVSTLTIQRTQQEDSAVYLCASSWTPSGRETQYFGPGTRLLVL.

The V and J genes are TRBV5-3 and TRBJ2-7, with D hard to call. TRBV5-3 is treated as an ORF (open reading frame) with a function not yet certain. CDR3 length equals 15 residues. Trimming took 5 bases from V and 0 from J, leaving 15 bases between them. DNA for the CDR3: TGTGCCAGAAGTCGGACGCGCTCATGCTCCTACGAGCAGTACTTC. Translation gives CARSRTRSCSYEQYF.

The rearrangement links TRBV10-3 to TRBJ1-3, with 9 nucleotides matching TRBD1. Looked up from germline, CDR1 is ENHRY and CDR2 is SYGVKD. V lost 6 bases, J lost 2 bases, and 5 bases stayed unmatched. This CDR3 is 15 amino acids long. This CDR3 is CAIRGDRVAGNTIYF. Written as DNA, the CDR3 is TGTGCCATCAGAGGGGACAGGGTGGCTGGAAACACCATATATTTT.

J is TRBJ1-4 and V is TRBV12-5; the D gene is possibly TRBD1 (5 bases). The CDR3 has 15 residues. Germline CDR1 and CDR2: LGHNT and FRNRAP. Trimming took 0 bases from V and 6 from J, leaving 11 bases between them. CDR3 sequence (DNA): TGTGCTAGTGGTTTGGTATATGGGGGAGATGAAAAACTGTTTTTT. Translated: CASGLVYGGDEKLFF.

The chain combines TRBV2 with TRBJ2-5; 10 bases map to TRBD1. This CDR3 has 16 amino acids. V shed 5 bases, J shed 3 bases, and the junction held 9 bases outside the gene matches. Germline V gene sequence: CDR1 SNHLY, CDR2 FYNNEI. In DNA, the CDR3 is TGTGCCAGCAGTAGAAGAAGACAGGGGGCGAAAGAGACCCAGTACTTC. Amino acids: CASSRRRQGAKETQYF.

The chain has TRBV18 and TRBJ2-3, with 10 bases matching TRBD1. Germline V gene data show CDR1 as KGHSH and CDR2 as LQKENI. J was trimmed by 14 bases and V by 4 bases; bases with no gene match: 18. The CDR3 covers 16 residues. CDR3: CASSLTPGQGQLVTYF. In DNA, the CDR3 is TGTGCCAGCTCACTAACCCCGGGACAGGGGCAACTAGTTACGTATTTT.